The clone carrying this TCR beta chain was counted a single time. This record belongs to a study of blood T cell repertoires in COVID-19. Study background: PBMCs, B-cell-depleted T cells, or T cells were the source of the cDNA or gDNA that made up the material.

In the source study's methods: Cell counts per sample came from amplifying reference gene primers. Profiling relied on immunoSEQ multiplex PCR, and the TCRdb table lists in-frame clones only, not all of them. D and trimming were read from the DNA, whereas the V and J calls and clone size are those reported in that table. The top ten hold 0.7% of the sample, which has around 260,000 clones, approximately 91% seen once. The TCR originated in a human donor in a cohort sampled during active COVID-19. Source material: peripheral blood.

The CDR3 protein is CASSESTGGLEAFF. CDR3 DNA: TGCGCCAGCAGTGAGTCGACGGGGGGTCTTGAAGCTTTCTTT. J is TRBJ1-1 and V is TRBV10-1; TRBD1 might be the D (5 bases). Trimming cost V 0 bases and J 7 bases, with 12 bases left between them. Germline CDR1 is WNHNN and CDR2 is SYGVQD (reference sequence). This CDR3 has 14 residues.